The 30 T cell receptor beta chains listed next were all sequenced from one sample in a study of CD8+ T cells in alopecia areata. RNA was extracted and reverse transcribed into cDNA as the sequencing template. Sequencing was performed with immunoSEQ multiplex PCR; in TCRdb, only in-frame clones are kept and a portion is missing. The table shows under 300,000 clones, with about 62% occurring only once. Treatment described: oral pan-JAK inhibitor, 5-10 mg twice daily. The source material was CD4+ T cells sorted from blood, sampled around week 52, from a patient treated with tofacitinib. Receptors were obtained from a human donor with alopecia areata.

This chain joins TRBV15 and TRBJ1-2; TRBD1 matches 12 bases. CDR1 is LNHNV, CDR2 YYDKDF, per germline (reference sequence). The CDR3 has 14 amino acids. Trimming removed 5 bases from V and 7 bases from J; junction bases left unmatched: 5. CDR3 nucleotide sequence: TGTGCCACCAGCGGGGACAGGGGGCGTGTTGGCTACACCTTC. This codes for CATSGDRGRVGYTF.

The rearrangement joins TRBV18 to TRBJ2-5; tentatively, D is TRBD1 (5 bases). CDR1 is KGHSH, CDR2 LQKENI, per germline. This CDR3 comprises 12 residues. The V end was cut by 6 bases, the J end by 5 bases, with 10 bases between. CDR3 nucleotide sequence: TGTGCCAGCTCCCAGGACATGGAGACCCAGTACTTC. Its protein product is CASSQDMETQYF.

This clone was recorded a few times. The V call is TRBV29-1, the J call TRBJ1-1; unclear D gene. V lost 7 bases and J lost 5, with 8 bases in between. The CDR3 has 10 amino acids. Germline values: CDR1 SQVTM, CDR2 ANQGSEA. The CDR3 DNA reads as TGCAGCGCCACGGTTACTGAAGCTTTCTTT. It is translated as CSATVTEAFF. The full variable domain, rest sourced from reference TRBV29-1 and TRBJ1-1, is SAVISQKPSRDICQRGTSLTIQCQVDSQVTMMFWYRQQPGQSLTLIATANQGSEATYESGFVIDKFPISRPNLTFSTLTVSNMSPEDSSIYLCSATVTEAFFGQGTRLTVV.

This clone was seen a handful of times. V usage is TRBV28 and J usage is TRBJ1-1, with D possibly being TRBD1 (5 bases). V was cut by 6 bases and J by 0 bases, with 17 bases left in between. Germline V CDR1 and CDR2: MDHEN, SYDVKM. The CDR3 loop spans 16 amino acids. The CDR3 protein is CASSPHGTHLNTEAFF. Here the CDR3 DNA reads TGTGCCAGCAGCCCCCACGGGACGCACTTGAACACTGAAGCTTTCTTT.

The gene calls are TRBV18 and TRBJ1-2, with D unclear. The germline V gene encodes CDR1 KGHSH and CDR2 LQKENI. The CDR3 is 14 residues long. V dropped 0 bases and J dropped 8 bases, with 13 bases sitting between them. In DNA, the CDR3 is TGTGCCAGCTCACCACCGAACCGGAGGGCCGGCTACACCTTC. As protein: CASSPPNRRAGYTF.

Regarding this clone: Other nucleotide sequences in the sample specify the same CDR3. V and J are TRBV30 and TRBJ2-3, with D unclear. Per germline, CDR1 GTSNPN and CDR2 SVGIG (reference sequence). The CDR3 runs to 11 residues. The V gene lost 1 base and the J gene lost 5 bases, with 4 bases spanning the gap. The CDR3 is CAWSGKDTQYF. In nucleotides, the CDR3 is TGTGCCTGGAGTGGGAAAGATACGCAGTATTTT.

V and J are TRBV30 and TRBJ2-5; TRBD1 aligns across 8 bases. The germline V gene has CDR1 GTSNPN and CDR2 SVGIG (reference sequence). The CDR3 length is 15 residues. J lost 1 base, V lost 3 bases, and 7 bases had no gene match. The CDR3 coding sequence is TGTGCCTGGAGGGAAGTACAGGGGGTCCAAGAGACCCAGTACTTC. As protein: CAWREVQGVQETQYF.

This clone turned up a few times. The CDR3 DNA is TGTGCCAGCTCGTTGCCTGGGGGCAATCAGCCCCAGCATTTT. Its protein product is CASSLPGGNQPQHF. This rearrangement joins TRBV7-9 to TRBJ1-5; D is undetermined. CDR1 is SEHNR, CDR2 FQNEAQ, per germline (reference sequence). The germline V and J ends were trimmed by 8 bases and 2 bases, with 13 bases remaining between them. The length of the CDR3 is 14 residues.

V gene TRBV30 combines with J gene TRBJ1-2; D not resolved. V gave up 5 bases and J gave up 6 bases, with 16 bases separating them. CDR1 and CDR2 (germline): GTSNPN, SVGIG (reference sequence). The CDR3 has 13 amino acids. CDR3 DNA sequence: TGTGCCTGGGTAACCCTTTCGCCGCATGGCTACACCTTC. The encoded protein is CAWVTLSPHGYTF.

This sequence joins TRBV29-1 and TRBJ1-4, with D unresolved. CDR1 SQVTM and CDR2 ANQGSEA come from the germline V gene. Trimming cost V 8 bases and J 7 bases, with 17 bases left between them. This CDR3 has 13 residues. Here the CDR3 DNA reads TGCAGCTCCCGGGCCTCGGATGGTGAAAAACTGTTTTTT. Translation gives CSSRASDGEKLFF.

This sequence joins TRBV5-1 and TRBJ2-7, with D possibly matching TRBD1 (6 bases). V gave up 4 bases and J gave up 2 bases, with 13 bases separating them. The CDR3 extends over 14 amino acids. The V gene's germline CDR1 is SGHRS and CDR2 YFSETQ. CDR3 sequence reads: CASSGTGTTYEQYF. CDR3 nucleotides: TGCGCCAGCAGCGGAACCGGGACAACCTACGAGCAGTACTTC.

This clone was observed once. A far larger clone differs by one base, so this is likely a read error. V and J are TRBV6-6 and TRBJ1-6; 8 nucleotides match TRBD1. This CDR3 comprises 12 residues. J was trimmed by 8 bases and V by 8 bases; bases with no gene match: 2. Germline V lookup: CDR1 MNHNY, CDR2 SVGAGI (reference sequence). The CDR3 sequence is CASGQGYSPLHF. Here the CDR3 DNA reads TGTGCCAGCGGACAGGGTTATTCACCCCTCCACTTT.

The CDR3 sequence: CASSQVGFDTEAFF. The CDR3 DNA reads as TGCGCCAGCAGCCAAGTAGGGTTCGACACTGAAGCTTTCTTT. The rearrangement joins TRBV4-3 to TRBJ1-1; unclear D gene. Trimming left V 1 base short and J 3 bases short, with 9 bases between. This CDR3 has 14 amino acids. From germline, CDR1 is LGHNA and CDR2 YSLEER.

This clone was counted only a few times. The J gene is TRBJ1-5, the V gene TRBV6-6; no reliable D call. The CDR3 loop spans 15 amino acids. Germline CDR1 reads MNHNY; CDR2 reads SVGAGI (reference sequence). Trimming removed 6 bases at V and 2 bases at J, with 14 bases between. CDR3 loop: CASRAPGVGNQPQHF. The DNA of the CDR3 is TGTGCCAGCAGAGCCCCCGGGGTGGGCAATCAGCCCCAGCATTTT.

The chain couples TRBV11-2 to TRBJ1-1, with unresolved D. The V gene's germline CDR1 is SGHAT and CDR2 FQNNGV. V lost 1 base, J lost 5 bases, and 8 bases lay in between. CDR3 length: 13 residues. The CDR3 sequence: CASSLGLRTEAFF. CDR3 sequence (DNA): TGTGCCAGCAGCTTAGGACTGAGGACTGAAGCTTTCTTT.

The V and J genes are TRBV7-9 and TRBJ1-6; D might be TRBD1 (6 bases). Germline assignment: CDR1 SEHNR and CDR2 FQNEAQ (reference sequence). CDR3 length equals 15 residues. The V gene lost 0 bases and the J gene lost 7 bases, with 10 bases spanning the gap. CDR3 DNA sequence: TGTGCCAGCAGCTTAGCGGGGGCAGGGAATTCACCCCTCCACTTT. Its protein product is CASSLAGAGNSPLHF.

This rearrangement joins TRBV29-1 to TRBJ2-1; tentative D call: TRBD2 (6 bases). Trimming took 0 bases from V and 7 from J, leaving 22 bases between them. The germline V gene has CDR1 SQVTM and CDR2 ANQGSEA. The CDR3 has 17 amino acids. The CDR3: CSVEDRQPSTGRNEQFF. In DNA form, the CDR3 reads TGCAGCGTTGAAGACCGACAGCCTTCAACGGGGAGGAATGAGCAGTTCTTC.

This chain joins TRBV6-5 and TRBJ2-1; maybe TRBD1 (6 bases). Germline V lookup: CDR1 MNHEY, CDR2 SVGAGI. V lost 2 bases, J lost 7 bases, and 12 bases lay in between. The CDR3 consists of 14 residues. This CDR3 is CASSYPPGENEQFF. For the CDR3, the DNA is TGTGCCAGCAGTTACCCTCCAGGGGAAAATGAGCAGTTCTTC.

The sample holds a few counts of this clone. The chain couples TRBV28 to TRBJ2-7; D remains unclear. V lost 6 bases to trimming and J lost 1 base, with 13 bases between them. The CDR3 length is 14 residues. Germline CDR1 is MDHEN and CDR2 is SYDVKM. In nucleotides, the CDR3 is TGTGCCAGCAGCCCCCTCGTGCGGTCCTACGAGCAGTACTTC. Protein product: CASSPLVRSYEQYF.

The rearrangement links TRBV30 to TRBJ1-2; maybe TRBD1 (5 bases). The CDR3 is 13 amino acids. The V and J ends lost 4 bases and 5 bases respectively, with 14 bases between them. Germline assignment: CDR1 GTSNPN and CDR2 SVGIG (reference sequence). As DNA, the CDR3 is TGTGCCTGGACCTTGGGGGGAGGGTATGGCTACACCTTC. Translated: CAWTLGGGYGYTF.

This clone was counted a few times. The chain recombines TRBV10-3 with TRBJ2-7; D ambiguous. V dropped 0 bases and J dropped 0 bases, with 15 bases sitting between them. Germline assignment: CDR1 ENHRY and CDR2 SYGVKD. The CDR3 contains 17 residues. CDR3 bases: TGTGCCATCAGTGAGTCGCGCCAGAAACTTAACTCCTACGAGCAGTACTTC. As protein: CAISESRQKLNSYEQYF.

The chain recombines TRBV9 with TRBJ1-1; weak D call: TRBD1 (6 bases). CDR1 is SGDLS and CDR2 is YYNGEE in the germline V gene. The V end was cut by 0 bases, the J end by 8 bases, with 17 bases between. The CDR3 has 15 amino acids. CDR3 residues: CASSVDPVLGTEAFF. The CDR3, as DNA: TGTGCCAGCAGCGTAGACCCGGTCCTGGGGACAGAAGCTTTCTTT.

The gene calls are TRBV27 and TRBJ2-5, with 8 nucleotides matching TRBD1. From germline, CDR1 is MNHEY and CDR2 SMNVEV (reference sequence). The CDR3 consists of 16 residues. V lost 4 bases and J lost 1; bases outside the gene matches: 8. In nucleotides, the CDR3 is TGTGCCAGCAGTTCCCTATTTGGACAGGGCCAAGAGACCCAGTACTTC. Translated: CASSSLFGQGQETQYF.

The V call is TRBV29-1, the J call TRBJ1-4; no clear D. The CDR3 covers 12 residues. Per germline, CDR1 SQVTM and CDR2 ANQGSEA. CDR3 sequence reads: CTTVATNEKLFF. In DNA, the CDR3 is TGCACCACAGTTGCAACTAATGAAAAACTGTTTTTT.

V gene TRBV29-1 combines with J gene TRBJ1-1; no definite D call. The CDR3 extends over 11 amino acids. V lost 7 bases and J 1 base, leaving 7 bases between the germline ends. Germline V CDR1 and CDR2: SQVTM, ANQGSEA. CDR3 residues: CSASRNTEAFF. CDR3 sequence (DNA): TGCAGCGCCTCGCGGAACACTGAAGCTTTCTTT.

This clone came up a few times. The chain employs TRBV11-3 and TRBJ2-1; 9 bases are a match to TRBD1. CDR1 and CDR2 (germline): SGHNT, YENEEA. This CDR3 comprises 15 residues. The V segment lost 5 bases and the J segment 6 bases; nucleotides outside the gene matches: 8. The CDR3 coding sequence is TGTGCCAGCAGCCCGGGACAGGGTACACTCAATGAGCAGTTCTTC. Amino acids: CASSPGQGTLNEQFF.

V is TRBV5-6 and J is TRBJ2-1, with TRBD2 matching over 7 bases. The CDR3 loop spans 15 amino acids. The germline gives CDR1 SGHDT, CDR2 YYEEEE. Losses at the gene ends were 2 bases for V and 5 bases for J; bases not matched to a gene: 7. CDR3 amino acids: CASSFRTSAHNEQFF. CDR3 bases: TGTGCCAGCAGCTTTAGGACTAGTGCTCACAATGAGCAGTTCTTC.

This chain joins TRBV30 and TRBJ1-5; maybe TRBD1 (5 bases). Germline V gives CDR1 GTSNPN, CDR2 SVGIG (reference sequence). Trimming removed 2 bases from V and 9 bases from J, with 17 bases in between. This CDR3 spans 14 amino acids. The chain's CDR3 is CAWSSGTPEGPQHF. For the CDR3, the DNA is TGTGCCTGGAGTTCCGGGACTCCGGAGGGGCCCCAGCATTTT.

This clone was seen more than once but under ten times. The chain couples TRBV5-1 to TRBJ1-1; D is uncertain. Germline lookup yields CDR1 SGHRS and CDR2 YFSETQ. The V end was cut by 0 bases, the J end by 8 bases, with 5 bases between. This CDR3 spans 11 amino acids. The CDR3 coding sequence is TGCGCCAGCAGCTTGGGTACCGAAGCTTTCTTT. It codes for CASSLGTEAFF.

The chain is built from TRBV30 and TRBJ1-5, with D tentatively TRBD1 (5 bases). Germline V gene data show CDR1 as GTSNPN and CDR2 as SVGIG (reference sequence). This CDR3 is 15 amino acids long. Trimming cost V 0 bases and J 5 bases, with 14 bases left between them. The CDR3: CAWSVGRANYQPQHF. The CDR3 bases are TGTGCCTGGAGTGTGGGCAGGGCAAACTATCAGCCCCAGCATTTT.